The rows below give T cell receptor beta chains drawn from one sample of a study of T-cell reconstitution after alpha-beta-depleted transplantation in children. TCRdb fed the PCR reads into MiXCR, producing one record per CDR3 protein. Altogether under 150,000 distinct CDR3 sequences are present, 9.5% to 10% being singletons, with the ten largest covering more than 20%. Sequencing was performed on PBMCs, mostly from graft donor cells, taken 180 days after TCRalphabeta/CD19-depleted stem cell transplant. These receptors all stem from a girl less than two years old who had a stem cell transplant for combined immunodeficiency, so the T cells may come from the graft donor. CDR3s include the opening cysteine and the closing phenylalanine or tryptophan. The order of the fields is clone size, J gene, D gene, V gene, CDR3 protein, CDR3 DNA. D genes are given only for firm matches. Not all rows give a size; the values are once, few, many and, for expanded clones, a class.

clone_size: .
j_call: TRBJ2-7
d_call: .
v_call: TRBV29-1
cdr3_aa: CSVLGGQSYEQYF
cdr3_nt: TGCAGCGTTCTGGGGGGGCAGAGCTACGAGCAGTACTTC

clone_size: .
j_call: TRBJ2-3
d_call: TRBD2
v_call: TRBV7-2
cdr3_aa: CASSSAGEWNTQYF
cdr3_nt: TGTGCCAGCAGCTCAGCGGGGGAGTGGAATACGCAGTATTTT

clone_size: many
j_call: TRBJ2-5
d_call: .
v_call: TRBV29-1
cdr3_aa: CSVLGRGRQETQYF
cdr3_nt: TGCAGCGTGCTTGGCCGGGGGAGACAAGAGACCCAGTACTTC

clone_size: .
j_call: TRBJ1-2
d_call: .
v_call: TRBV10-3
cdr3_aa: CAVSDAGSYGYTF
cdr3_nt: TGTGCCGTCAGTGACGCAGGGTCCTATGGCTACACCTTC

clone_size: many
j_call: TRBJ1-2
d_call: TRBD1
v_call: TRBV5-1
cdr3_aa: CASSLQGNYGYTF
cdr3_nt: TGTGCCAGCAGCCTACAGGGGAACTATGGCTACACCTTC

clone_size: .
j_call: TRBJ2-2
d_call: .
v_call: TRBV20-1
cdr3_aa: CSARSYTGELFF
cdr3_nt: TGCAGTGCTAGATCCTACACCGGGGAGCTGTTTTTT

clone_size: few
j_call: TRBJ1-1
d_call: TRBD1
v_call: TRBV29-1
cdr3_aa: CSVSQGARTEAFF
cdr3_nt: TGCAGCGTGTCACAGGGGGCGCGGACTGAAGCTTTCTTT

clone_size: many
j_call: TRBJ2-7
d_call: .
v_call: TRBV29-1
cdr3_aa: CSVYTGPYEQYF
cdr3_nt: TGCAGCGTTTATACAGGGCCCTACGAGCAGTACTTC

clone_size: .
j_call: TRBJ2-2
d_call: .
v_call: TRBV5-1
cdr3_aa: CASSPRGVDTGELFF
cdr3_nt: TGCGCCAGCAGCCCTCGAGGGGTGGACACCGGGGAGCTGTTTTTT

clone_size: few
j_call: TRBJ2-2
d_call: TRBD2
v_call: TRBV9
cdr3_aa: CASGRTSRTGELFF
cdr3_nt: TGTGCCAGCGGGAGGACTAGCCGGACCGGGGAGCTGTTTTTT

clone_size: .
j_call: TRBJ2-5
d_call: TRBD1
v_call: TRBV7-8
cdr3_aa: CASSLAQKLTGKQTQYF
cdr3_nt: TGTGCCAGCAGCTTAGCGCAGAAGTTGACAGGGAAGCAGACCCAGTACTTC

clone_size: .
j_call: TRBJ1-4
d_call: .
v_call: TRBV5-1
cdr3_aa: CASSLAGPGTNEKLFF
cdr3_nt: TGCGCCAGCAGCTTGGCGGGTCCAGGGACTAATGAAAAACTGTTTTTT

clone_size: .
j_call: TRBJ2-5
d_call: TRBD2
v_call: TRBV5-1
cdr3_aa: CASSLAGLAGDETQYF
cdr3_nt: TGCGCCAGCAGCTTGGCCGGACTAGCGGGAGATGAGACCCAGTACTTC

clone_size: few
j_call: TRBJ2-4
d_call: .
v_call: TRBV27
cdr3_aa: CASSLGGLGEDIQYF
cdr3_nt: TGTGCCAGCAGTTTGGGGGGGCTCGGGGAGGACATTCAGTACTTC

clone_size: .
j_call: TRBJ2-5
d_call: .
v_call: TRBV5-1
cdr3_aa: CASSLVGRIQETQYF
cdr3_nt: TGCGCCAGCAGCTTGGTGGGACGGATACAAGAGACCCAGTACTTC

clone_size: few
j_call: TRBJ1-1
d_call: TRBD1
v_call: TRBV7-9
cdr3_aa: CASSSNRGTEAFF
cdr3_nt: TGTGCCAGCAGCTCGAACAGGGGCACTGAAGCTTTCTTT

clone_size: .
j_call: TRBJ2-7
d_call: .
v_call: TRBV28
cdr3_aa: CASQPGSLGYEQYF
cdr3_nt: TGTGCCAGCCAGCCCGGGTCTTTGGGCTACGAGCAGTACTTC

clone_size: .
j_call: TRBJ2-7
d_call: TRBD2
v_call: TRBV11-2
cdr3_aa: CASSLIGGRGEQYF
cdr3_nt: TGTGCCAGCAGCTTAATTGGCGGGAGAGGCGAGCAGTACTTC

clone_size: many
j_call: TRBJ2-7
d_call: .
v_call: TRBV29-1
cdr3_aa: CSVEGARGYEQYF
cdr3_nt: TGCAGCGTTGAAGGCGCGCGGGGCTACGAGCAGTACTTC

clone_size: few
j_call: TRBJ2-5
d_call: .
v_call: TRBV3-1
cdr3_aa: CASSQARGQGETQYF
cdr3_nt: TGTGCCAGCAGCCAAGCCCGGGGGCAGGGAGAGACCCAGTACTTC

clone_size: many
j_call: TRBJ2-3
d_call: .
v_call: TRBV9
cdr3_aa: CASSPDFADTQYF
cdr3_nt: TGTGCCAGCAGTCCTGACTTTGCAGATACGCAGTATTTT

clone_size: .
j_call: TRBJ2-3
d_call: TRBD1
v_call: TRBV28
cdr3_aa: CASSPDRVSTDTQYF
cdr3_nt: TGTGCCAGCAGCCCGGACAGGGTCAGCACAGATACGCAGTATTTT

clone_size: many
j_call: TRBJ2-2
d_call: .
v_call: TRBV19
cdr3_aa: CASGELTPGELFF
cdr3_nt: TGTGCCTCCGGGGAGTTAACCCCCGGGGAGCTGTTTTTT

clone_size: .
j_call: TRBJ1-1
d_call: .
v_call: TRBV9
cdr3_aa: CASSVGLGARTEAFF
cdr3_nt: TGTGCCAGCAGCGTAGGGCTGGGGGCGAGGACTGAAGCTTTCTTT

clone_size: few
j_call: TRBJ2-5
d_call: TRBD2
v_call: TRBV3-1
cdr3_aa: CASSQDRLAGAQETQYF
cdr3_nt: TGTGCCAGCAGCCAAGATAGGCTAGCGGGGGCTCAAGAGACCCAGTACTTC